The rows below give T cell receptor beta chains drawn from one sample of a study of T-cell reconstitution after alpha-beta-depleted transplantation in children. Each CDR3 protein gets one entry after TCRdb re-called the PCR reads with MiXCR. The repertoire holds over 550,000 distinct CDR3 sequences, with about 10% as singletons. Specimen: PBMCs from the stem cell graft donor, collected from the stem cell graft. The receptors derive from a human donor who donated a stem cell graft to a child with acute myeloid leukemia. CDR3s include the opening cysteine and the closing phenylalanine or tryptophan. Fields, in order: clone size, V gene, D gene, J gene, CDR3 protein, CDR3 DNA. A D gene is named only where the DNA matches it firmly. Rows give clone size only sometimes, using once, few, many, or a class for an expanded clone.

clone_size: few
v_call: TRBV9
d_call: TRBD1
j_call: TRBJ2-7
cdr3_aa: CASSASDRGGHEQYF
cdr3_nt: TGTGCCAGCAGCGCGAGCGACAGGGGCGGGCACGAGCAGTACTTC

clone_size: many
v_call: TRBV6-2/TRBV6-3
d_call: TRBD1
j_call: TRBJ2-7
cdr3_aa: CASTNIGTASYEQYF
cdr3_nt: TGTGCCAGCACCAACATCGGGACAGCTTCCTACGAGCAGTACTTC

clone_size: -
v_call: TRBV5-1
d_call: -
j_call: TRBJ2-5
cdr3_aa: CASSFPPLETQYF
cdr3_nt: TGCGCCAGCAGCTTTCCCCCGCTGGAGACCCAGTACTTC

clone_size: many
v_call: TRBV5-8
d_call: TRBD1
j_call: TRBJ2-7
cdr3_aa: CASSFGQGYEEQYF
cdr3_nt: TGTGCCAGCAGCTTTGGACAGGGCTATGAGGAGCAGTACTTC

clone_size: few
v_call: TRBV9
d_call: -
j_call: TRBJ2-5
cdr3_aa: CASSGQAQETQYF
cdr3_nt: TGTGCCAGCAGCGGGCAGGCACAAGAGACCCAGTACTTC

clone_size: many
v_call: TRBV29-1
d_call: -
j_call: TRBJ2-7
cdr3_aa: CSARTGTKYEQYF
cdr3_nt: TGCAGCGCCCGAACAGGGACCAAATACGAGCAGTACTTC

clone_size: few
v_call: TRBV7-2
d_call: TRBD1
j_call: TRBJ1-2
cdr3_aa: CASSPGTGPNYGYTF
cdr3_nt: TGTGCCAGCAGCCCTGGGACAGGACCTAACTATGGCTACACCTTC

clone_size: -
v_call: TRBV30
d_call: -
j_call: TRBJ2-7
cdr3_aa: CAWSPNYEQYF
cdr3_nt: TGTGCCTGGAGTCCTAATTACGAGCAGTACTTC

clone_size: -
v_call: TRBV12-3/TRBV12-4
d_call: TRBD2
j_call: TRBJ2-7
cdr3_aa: CASSSSGNYEQYF
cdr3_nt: TGTGCCAGCAGTTCTAGCGGGAACTACGAGCAGTACTTC

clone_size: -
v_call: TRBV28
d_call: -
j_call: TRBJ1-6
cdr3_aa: CASHADSPLHF
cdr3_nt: TGTGCCAGCCATGCAGATTCACCCCTCCACTTT

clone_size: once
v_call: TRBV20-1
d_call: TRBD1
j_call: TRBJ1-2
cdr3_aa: CSASPPGQGINGYTF
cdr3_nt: TGCAGTGCTAGCCCTCCGGGACAGGGCATAAATGGCTACACCTTC

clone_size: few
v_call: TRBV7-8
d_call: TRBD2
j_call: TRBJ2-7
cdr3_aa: CASSSTAGEGYEQYF
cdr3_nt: TGTGCCAGCAGCTCCACAGCGGGAGAAGGGTACGAGCAGTACTTC

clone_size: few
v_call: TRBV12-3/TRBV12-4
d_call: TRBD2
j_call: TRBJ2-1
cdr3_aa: CATRLAGGSNEQFF
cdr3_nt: TGTGCCACCCGACTTGCGGGAGGCTCGAATGAGCAGTTCTTC

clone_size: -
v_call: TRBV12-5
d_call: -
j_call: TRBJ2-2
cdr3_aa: CASGSGGTGELFF
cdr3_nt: TGTGCTAGTGGTAGTGGGGGGACCGGGGAGCTGTTTTTT

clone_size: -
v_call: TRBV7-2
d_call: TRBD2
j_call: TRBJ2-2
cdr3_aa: CASSPLTSGSRSGELFF
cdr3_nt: TGTGCCAGCAGCCCCCTGACTAGCGGGAGTCGTTCCGGGGAGCTGTTTTTT

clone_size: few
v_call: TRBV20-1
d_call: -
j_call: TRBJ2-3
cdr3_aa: CSASPTHYTDTQYF
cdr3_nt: TGCAGTGCTAGCCCGACGCACTACACAGATACGCAGTATTTT

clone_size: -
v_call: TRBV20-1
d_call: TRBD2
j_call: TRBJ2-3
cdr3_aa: CSAGPSGRASGTQYF
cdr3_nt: TGCAGTGCAGGACCTAGCGGGAGGGCCTCGGGTACGCAGTATTTT